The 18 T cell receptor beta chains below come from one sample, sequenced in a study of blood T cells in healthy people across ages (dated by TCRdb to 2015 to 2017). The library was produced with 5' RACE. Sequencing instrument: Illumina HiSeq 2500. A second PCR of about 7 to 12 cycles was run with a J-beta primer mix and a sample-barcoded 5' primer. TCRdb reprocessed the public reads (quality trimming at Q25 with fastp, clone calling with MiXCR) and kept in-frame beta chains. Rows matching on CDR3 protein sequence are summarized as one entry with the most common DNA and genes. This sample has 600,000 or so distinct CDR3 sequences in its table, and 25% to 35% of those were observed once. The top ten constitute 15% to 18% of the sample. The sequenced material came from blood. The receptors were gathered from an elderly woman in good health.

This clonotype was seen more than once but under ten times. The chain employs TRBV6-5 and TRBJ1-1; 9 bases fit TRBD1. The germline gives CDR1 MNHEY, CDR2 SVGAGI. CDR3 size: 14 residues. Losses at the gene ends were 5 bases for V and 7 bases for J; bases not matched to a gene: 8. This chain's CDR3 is CASSGRGTGHEAFF. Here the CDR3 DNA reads TGTGCCAGCAGTGGAAGAGGGACAGGGCATGAAGCTTTCTTT.

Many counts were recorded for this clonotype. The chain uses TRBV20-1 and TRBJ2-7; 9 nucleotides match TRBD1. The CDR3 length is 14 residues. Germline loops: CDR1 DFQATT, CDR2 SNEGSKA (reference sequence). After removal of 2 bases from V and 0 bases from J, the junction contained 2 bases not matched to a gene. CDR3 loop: CSARRDRVSYEQYF. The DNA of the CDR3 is TGCAGTGCTAGAAGGGACAGGGTCTCCTACGAGCAGTACTTC.

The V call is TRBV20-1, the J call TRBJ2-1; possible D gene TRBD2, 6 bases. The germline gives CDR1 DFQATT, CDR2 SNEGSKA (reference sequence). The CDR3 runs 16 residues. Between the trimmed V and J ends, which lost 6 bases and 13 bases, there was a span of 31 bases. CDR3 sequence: CSAQRISGTGTGTQFF. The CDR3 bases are TGCAGTGCACAGAGGATTTCCGGGACCGGGACTGGGACCCAGTTCTTC.

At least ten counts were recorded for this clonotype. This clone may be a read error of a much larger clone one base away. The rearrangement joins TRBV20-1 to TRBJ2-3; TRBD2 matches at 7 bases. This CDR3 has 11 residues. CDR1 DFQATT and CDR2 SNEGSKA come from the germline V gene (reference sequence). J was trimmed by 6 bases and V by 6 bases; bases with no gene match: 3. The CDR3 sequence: CSAPSGDTQYF. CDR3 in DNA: TGCAGTGCACCTAGCGGCGATACGCAGTATTTT.

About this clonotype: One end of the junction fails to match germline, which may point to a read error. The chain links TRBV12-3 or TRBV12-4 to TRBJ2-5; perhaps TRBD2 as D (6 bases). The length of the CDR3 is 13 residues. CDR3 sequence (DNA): TGTGCCAGCAGTTTTTCCACGGGGGAGACCCAGTCCTTC. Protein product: CASSFSTGETQSF.

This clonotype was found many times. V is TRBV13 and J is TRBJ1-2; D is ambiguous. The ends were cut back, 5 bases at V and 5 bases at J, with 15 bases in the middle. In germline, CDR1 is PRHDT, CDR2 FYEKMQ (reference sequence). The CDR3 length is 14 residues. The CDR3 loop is CASSRRNREYGYTF. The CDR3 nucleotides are TGTGCCAGCAGCCGGAGAAATAGGGAGTATGGCTACACCTTC.

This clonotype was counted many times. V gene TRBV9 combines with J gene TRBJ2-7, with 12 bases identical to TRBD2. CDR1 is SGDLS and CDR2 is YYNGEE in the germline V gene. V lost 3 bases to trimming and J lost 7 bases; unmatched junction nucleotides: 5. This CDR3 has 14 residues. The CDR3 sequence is CASSGLAGAGEQYF. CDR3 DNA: TGTGCCAGCAGCGGACTAGCGGGGGCCGGGGAGCAGTACTTC. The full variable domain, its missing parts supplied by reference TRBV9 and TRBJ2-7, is DSGVTQTPKHLITATGQRVTLRCSPRSGDLSVYWYQQSLDQGLQFLIQYYNGEERAKGNILERFSAQQFPDLHSELNLSSLELGDSALYFCASSGLAGAGEQYFGPGTRLTVT.

The CDR3 region is CAWDRDRGYGYTF. DNA of the CDR3: TGTGCCTGGGACCGGGACAGGGGGTATGGCTACACCTTC. The chain links TRBV30 to TRBJ1-2, with 11 bases matching TRBD1. The CDR3 runs to 13 residues. V was pared by 5 bases and J by 5 bases, with 4 bases of the junction left unmatched. Germline V gene lookup returns CDR1 GTSNPN and CDR2 SVGIG (reference sequence). The full variable domain, its missing parts supplied by reference TRBV30 and TRBJ1-2, is SQTIHQWPATLVQPVGSPLSLECTVEGTSNPNLYWYRQAAGRGLQLLFYSVGIGQISSEVPQNLSASRPQDRQFILSSKKLLLSDSGFYLCAWDRDRGYGYTFGSGTRLTVV.

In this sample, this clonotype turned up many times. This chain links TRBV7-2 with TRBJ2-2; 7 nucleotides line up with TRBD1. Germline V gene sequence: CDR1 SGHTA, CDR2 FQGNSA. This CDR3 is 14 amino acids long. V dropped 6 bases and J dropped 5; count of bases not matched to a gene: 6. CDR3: CASSRDRATGELFF. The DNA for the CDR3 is TGTGCCAGCAGTCGTGACAGGGCGACCGGGGAGCTGTTTTTT.

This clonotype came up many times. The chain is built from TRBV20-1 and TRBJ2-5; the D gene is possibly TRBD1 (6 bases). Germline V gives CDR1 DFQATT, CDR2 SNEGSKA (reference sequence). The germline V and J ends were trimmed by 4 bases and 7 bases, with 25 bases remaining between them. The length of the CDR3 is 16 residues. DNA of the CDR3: TGCAGTGCTACCCCCCCGCACAGGGTCCACATGGGGACCCAGTACTTC. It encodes CSATPPHRVHMGTQYF.

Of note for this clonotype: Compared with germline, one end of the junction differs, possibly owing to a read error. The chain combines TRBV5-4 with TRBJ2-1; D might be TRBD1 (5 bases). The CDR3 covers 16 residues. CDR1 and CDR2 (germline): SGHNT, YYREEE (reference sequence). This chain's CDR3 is CASSSPGKSSHNEQFF. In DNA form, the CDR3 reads TGTGCCAGCAGCTCCCCAGGGAAAAGCTCCCACAATGAGCAGTTCTTC.

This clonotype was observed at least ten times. Here the CDR3 DNA reads TGCGCCAGCACCGGGGGACGGTTGAACACTGAAGCTTTCTTT. This gives the protein CASTGGRLNTEAFF. The V and J genes are TRBV5-1 and TRBJ1-1; possibly TRBD1 for D (5 bases). Per germline, CDR1 SGHRS and CDR2 YFSETQ. The CDR3 has 14 residues. V was cut by 6 bases and J by 0 bases, with 12 bases left in between.

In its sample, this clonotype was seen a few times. Here the CDR3 reads CASSPLNGEKLFF. For the CDR3, the DNA is TGTGCCAGCTCACCCCTAAATGGGGAAAAACTGTTTTTT. The V and J genes are TRBV18 and TRBJ1-4, with unresolved D. There are 13 residues in the CDR3. Germline V CDR1 and CDR2: KGHSH, LQKENI. Trimming took 3 bases from V and 8 from J, leaving 10 bases between them.

In DNA, the CDR3 is TGTGCCAGCAGACTAGCGGGTTACACAGATACGCAGTATTTT. Amino acid sequence: CASRLAGYTDTQYF. The chain links TRBV2 to TRBJ2-3; 9 positions agree with TRBD2. V lost 6 bases to trimming and J lost 2 bases; unmatched junction nucleotides: 3. Germline V lookup: CDR1 SNHLY, CDR2 FYNNEI. The CDR3 runs 14 residues.

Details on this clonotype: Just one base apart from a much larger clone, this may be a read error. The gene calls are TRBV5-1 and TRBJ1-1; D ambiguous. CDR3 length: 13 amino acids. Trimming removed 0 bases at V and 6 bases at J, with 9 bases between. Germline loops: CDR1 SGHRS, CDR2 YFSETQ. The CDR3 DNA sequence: TGCGCCAGCAGCTTGGGGCCGGACGCTGAAGCTTTCTTT. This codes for CASSLGPDAEAFF.

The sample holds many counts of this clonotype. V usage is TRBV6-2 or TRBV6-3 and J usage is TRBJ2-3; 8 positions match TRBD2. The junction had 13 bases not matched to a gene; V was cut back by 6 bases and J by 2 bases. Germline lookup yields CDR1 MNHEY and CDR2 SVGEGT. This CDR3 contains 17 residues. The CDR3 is CASSTPRRLASTDTQYF. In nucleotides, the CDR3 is TGTGCCAGCAGCACTCCCCGTCGACTAGCGTCCACAGATACGCAGTATTTT.

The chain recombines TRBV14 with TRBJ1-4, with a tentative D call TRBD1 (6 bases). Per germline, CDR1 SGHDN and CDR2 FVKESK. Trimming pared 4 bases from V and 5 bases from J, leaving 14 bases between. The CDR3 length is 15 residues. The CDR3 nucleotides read TGTGCCAGCAGCCGAGCGACAGGAGAAAATGAAAAACTGTTTTTT. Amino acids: CASSRATGENEKLFF.

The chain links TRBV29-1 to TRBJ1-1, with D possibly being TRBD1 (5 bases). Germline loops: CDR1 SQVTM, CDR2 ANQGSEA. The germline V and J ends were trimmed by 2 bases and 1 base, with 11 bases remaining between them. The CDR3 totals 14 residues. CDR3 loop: CSVERGGWNTEAFF. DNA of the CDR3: TGCAGCGTTGAAAGGGGCGGCTGGAACACTGAAGCTTTCTTT.